Below are 10 T cell receptor beta chains sequenced from a single sample in a study of T-cell memory formation after mild COVID-19 (dated by TCRdb to 2020 to 2022). Library preparation used 5' RACE. Sequenced using an Illumina NovaSeq 6000. The public reads were reanalyzed by TCRdb: fastp trimming at Q25, MiXCR alignment, in-frame beta chains only. Under each unique CDR3 protein, matching rows form one entry showing the most common genes and DNA. For this sample the table gives around 250,000 distinct CDR3 sequences, of which 16% were detected only once. 22% of the sample is taken by the ten largest. Input material: PBMCs or a T cell subset sorted from them (not recorded which). The receptors come from a man aged 18 to 30 who had mild COVID-19 (a few samples of this study predate the infection). The sample titles of this study are shuffled in the database, so cell type and time point are left out; the donor was told from shared clones.

J is TRBJ2-7 and V is TRBV6-5; no definite D call. The CDR3 runs to 13 residues. Germline V gene sequence: CDR1 MNHEY, CDR2 SVGAGI. The ends were cut back, 7 bases at V and 3 bases at J, with 13 bases in the middle. The CDR3 spells CASKSQGFYEQYF. The CDR3 DNA reads TGTGCCAGCAAGAGCCAAGGTTTCTACGAGCAGTACTTC.

The rearrangement joins TRBV7-9 to TRBJ2-5, with 10 bases lining up with TRBD2. Germline assignment: CDR1 SEHNR and CDR2 FQNEAQ (reference sequence). The J segment lost 2 bases and the V segment lost 5 bases, leaving 5 bases of the junction unmatched. The CDR3 length is 15 residues. The CDR3 protein is CASSPTSGDQETQYF. The CDR3 DNA reads TGTGCCAGCAGCCCTACTAGCGGGGATCAAGAGACCCAGTACTTC.

This clonotype was picked up a small number of times. The chain is built from TRBV28 and TRBJ1-1; weak D call: TRBD1 (5 bases). This CDR3 spans 15 amino acids. Trimming took off 3 bases at V and 11 bases at J, with 22 bases between the two ends. Germline V gene sequence: CDR1 MDHEN, CDR2 SYDVKM. The CDR3 spells CASSFGTHLLTSAFF. In nucleotides, the CDR3 is TGTGCCAGCAGTTTCGGGACTCACCTTCTAACTTCGGCTTTCTTT.

The chain joins TRBV7-2 to TRBJ2-3, with a possible D match to TRBD2 (5 bases). Germline V lookup: CDR1 SGHTA, CDR2 FQGNSA. Trimming cost V 5 bases and J 4 bases, with 10 bases left between them. The CDR3 loop spans 13 amino acids. CDR3 in amino acids: CASSLGVPDTQYF. The CDR3, as DNA: TGTGCCAGCAGCCTCGGGGTCCCAGATACGCAGTATTTT.

This clonotype was counted between two and nine times. V and J are TRBV7-3 and TRBJ2-5; D assignment may be TRBD1 or TRBD2 (5 bases each). The CDR3 is 13 amino acids. Deletions cut 4 bases from V and 5 bases from J, with 11 bases between. Germline-derived CDR1 and CDR2 are SGHTA and FQGTGA. The CDR3 reads CASSSGAMETQYF. The CDR3 DNA reads as TGTGCCAGCAGCTCCGGGGCTATGGAGACCCAGTACTTC.

The chain has TRBV11-1 and TRBJ2-2; D is perhaps TRBD1 (6 bases). Trimming removed 5 bases from V and 4 bases from J, with 8 bases in between. Looked up from germline, CDR1 is SGHAT and CDR2 is FQDESV (reference sequence). This CDR3 spans 13 amino acids. In nucleotides, the CDR3 is TGTGCCAGCAGCCGGACAGTCACCGGGGAGCTGTTTTTT. Translating gives CASSRTVTGELFF.

This clonotype showed up just a few times. This rearrangement joins TRBV5-1 to TRBJ2-3, with D perhaps being TRBD1 or TRBD2 (5 bases each). V lost 0 bases to trimming and J lost 1 base, with 9 bases between them. CDR3 size: 15 residues. Germline CDR1 reads SGHRS; CDR2 reads YFSETQ. CDR3 nucleotide sequence: TGCGCCAGCAGCTTGGACGGGACGGGCACAGATACGCAGTATTTT. Translating gives CASSLDGTGTDTQYF.

V is TRBV10-3 and J is TRBJ1-2; D might be TRBD1 (5 bases). The V gene's germline CDR1 is ENHRY and CDR2 SYGVKD. Trimming stripped 3 bases from V and 1 base from J, with 12 bases between. This CDR3 is built from 15 residues. The CDR3 protein is CAISEGAVGNYGYTF. CDR3 DNA: TGTGCCATCAGTGAAGGGGCGGTGGGTAACTATGGCTACACCTTC.

This rearrangement joins TRBV7-2 to TRBJ1-5; D remains ambiguous. V was pared by 4 bases and J by 3 bases, with 7 bases between. Germline V gene sequence: CDR1 SGHTA, CDR2 FQGNSA. This CDR3 comprises 13 residues. This CDR3 reads CASSWAVNQPQHF. In nucleotides, the CDR3 is TGTGCCAGCAGCTGGGCTGTCAATCAGCCCCAGCATTTT.

The table lists this clonotype with a few counts. The chain is built from TRBV18 and TRBJ1-4, with D possibly matching TRBD1 (5 bases). The CDR3 sequence is 15 residues long. V was trimmed by 0 bases and J by 3 bases, leaving 8 bases between them. CDR1 is KGHSH and CDR2 is LQKENI in the germline V gene. CDR3 protein: CASSPPRASNEKLFF. CDR3 bases: TGTGCCAGCTCACCACCCAGGGCGTCTAATGAAAAACTGTTTTTT.